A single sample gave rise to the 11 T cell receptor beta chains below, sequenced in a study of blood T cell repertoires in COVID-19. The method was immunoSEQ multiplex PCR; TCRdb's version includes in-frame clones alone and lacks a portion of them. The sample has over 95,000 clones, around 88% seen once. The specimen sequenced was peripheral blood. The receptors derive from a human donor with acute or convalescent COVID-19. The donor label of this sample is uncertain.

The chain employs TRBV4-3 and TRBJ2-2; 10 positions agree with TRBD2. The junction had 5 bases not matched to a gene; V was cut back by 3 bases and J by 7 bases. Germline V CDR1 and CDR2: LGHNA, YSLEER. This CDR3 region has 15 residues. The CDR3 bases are TGCGCCAGCAGCCAGTATAGCGGGAGGATCGGGGAGCTGTTTTTT. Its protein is CASSQYSGRIGELFF.

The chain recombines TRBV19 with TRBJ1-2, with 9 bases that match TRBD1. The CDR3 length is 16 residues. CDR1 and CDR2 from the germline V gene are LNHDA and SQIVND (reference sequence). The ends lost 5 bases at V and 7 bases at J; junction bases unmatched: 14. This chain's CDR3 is CASSFHRGQGARGYTF. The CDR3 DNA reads TGTGCCAGTAGTTTTCACAGGGGACAGGGAGCTCGTGGCTACACCTTC.

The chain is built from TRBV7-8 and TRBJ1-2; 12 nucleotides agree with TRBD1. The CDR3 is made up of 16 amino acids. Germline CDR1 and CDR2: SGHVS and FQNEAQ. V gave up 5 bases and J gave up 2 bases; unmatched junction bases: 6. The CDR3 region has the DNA TGTGCCAGCAGCCGAGCTGGGACAGGGGGCAACTATGGCTACACCTTC. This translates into CASSRAGTGGNYGYTF.

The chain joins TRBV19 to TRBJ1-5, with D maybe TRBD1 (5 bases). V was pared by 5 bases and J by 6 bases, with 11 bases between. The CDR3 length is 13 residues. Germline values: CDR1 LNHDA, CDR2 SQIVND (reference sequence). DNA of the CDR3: TGTGCCAGTAGTGCCCCAGGGATTCAGCCCCAGCATTTT. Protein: CASSAPGIQPQHF.

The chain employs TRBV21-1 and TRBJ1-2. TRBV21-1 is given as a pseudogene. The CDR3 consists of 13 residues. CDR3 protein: CASSQPGGHGYTF. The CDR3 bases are TGTGCCAGCAGCCAGCCGGGGGGACATGGCTACACCTTC.

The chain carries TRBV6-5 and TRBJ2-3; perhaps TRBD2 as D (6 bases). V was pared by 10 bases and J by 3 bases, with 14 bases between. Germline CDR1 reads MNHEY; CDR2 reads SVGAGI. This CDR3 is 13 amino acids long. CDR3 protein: CATLLAGTDTQYF. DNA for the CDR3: TGTGCCACCTTACTAGCAGGGACAGATACGCAGTATTTT.

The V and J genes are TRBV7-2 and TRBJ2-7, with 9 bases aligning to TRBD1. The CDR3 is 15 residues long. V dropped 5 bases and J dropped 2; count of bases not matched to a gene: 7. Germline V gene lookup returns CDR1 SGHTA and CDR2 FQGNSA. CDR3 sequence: CASSPVGTGTYEQYF. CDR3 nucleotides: TGTGCCAGCAGCCCAGTTGGGACAGGGACCTACGAGCAGTACTTC.

The CDR3 sequence is CASSHPGQYDEQFF. CDR3 DNA: TGTGCCAGTAGTCACCCTGGCCAGTACGATGAGCAGTTCTTC. This sequence joins TRBV19 and TRBJ2-1; no firm D call. In germline, CDR1 is LNHDA, CDR2 SQIVND (reference sequence). Trimming removed 5 bases at V and 8 bases at J, with 16 bases between. This CDR3 spans 14 amino acids. Looking up the rest from reference TRBV19 and TRBJ2-1 gives the full variable domain: DGGITQSPKYLFRKEGQNVTLSCEQNLNHDAMYWYRQDPGQGLRLIYYSQIVNDFQKGDIAEGYSVSREKKESFPLTVTSAQKNPTAFYLCASSHPGQYDEQFFGPGTRLTVL.

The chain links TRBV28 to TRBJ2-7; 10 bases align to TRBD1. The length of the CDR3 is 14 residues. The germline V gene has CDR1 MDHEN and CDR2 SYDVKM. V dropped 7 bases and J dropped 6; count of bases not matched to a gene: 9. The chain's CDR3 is CASTRGTGASEQYF. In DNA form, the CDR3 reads TGTGCCAGCACCCGGGGGACAGGGGCGAGCGAGCAGTACTTC.

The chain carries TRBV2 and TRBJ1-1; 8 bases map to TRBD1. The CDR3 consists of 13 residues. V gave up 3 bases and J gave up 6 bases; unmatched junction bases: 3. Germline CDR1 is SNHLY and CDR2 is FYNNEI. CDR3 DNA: TGTGCCAGCAGTGATGGACAGGGCTCTGAAGCTTTCTTT. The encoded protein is CASSDGQGSEAFF.

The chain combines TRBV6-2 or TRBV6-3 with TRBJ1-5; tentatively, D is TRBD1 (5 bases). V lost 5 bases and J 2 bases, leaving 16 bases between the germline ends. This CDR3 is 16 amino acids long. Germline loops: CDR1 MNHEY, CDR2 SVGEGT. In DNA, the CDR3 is TGTGCCAGCAGTCGCCTCCAGGGCTCGGGCAATCAGCCCCAGCATTTT. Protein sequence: CASSRLQGSGNQPQHF.